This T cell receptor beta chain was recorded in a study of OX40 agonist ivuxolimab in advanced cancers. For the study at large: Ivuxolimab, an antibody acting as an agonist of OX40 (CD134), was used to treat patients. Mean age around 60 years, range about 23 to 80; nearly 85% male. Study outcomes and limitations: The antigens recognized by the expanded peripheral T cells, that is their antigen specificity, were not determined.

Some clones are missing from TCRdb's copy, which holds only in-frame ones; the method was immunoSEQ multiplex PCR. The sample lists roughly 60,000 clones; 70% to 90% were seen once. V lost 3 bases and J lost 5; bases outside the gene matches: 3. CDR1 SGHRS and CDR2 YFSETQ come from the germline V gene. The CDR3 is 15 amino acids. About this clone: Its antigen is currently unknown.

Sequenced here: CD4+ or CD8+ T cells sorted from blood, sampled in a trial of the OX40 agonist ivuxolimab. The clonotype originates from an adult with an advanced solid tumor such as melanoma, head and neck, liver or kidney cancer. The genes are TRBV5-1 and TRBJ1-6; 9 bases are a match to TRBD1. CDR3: CASSSGTGNNSPLHF. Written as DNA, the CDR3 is TGCGCCAGCAGCTCCGGGACAGGGAATAATTCACCCCTCCACTTT.